The rows below give T cell receptor beta chains drawn from one sample of a study of vaccination effects on CD4 cells after COVID-19. These TCRs' antigens remain unknown. The assay was immunoSEQ multiplex PCR, and TCRdb's table has in-frame clones only and misses some. The sample lists around 60,000 clones; around 77% were seen once. The sample was CD4+ T cells from PBMCs cultured with HCoV-NL63 spike peptides, taken before COVID-19 vaccination. Receptors were obtained from a human donor who received a COVID-19 vaccine. Each CDR3 is given with its conserved first and last residue. The order of the fields is J gene, V gene, clone size, CDR3 protein. Where a row states a size, it is once, few, many or the class of an expanded clone; other rows omit it.

J gene: TRBJ2-3
V gene: TRBV5-6
clone size: NA
CDR3 protein: CASSLYVAGSTDTQYF

J gene: TRBJ1-5
V gene: TRBV30
clone size: NA
CDR3 protein: CAWSWGTGSNQPQHF

J gene: TRBJ2-4
V gene: TRBV3-1/TRBV3-2
clone size: NA
CDR3 protein: CASSQDLRLEIPKNIQYF

J gene: TRBJ2-3
V gene: TRBV30
clone size: NA
CDR3 protein: CAWSVLDYRTDTQYF

J gene: TRBJ2-5
V gene: TRBV24-1
clone size: NA
CDR3 protein: CATSDLPGQQETQYF

J gene: TRBJ2-5
V gene: TRBV6-6
clone size: NA
CDR3 protein: CASSYVYGSKLETQYF

J gene: TRBJ1-3
V gene: TRBV6-6
clone size: NA
CDR3 protein: CASSYNAGANTIYF

J gene: TRBJ1-5
V gene: TRBV12-3/TRBV12-4
clone size: NA
CDR3 protein: CASRFGRNQPQHF

J gene: TRBJ1-6
V gene: TRBV19
clone size: NA
CDR3 protein: CASSIGTGSNSPLHF

J gene: TRBJ2-3
V gene: TRBV6-2/TRBV6-3
clone size: once
CDR3 protein: CASSSRGDTDTQYF

J gene: TRBJ2-4
V gene: TRBV7-2
clone size: NA
CDR3 protein: CASSPSGGPGKNIQYF

J gene: TRBJ1-3
V gene: TRBV7-2
clone size: NA
CDR3 protein: CASSLGGSGNTIYF

J gene: TRBJ2-3
V gene: TRBV5-6
clone size: NA
CDR3 protein: CASSAGTSTDTQYF

J gene: TRBJ2-1
V gene: TRBV7-9
clone size: few
CDR3 protein: CASSQRQASYNEQFF

J gene: TRBJ1-1
V gene: TRBV2
clone size: NA
CDR3 protein: CASSDRVTNTEAFF

J gene: TRBJ2-5
V gene: TRBV9
clone size: NA
CDR3 protein: CASSRFGTPKYF

J gene: TRBJ2-1
V gene: TRBV7-3
clone size: NA
CDR3 protein: CASSQIGGGPNNEQFF

J gene: TRBJ1-5
V gene: TRBV6-5
clone size: NA
CDR3 protein: CASMEDRDQPQHF

J gene: TRBJ1-2
V gene: TRBV11-2
clone size: few
CDR3 protein: CASSPLRDREDHGYTF

J gene: TRBJ1-1
V gene: TRBV7-6
clone size: NA
CDR3 protein: CASSLVGGLNTEAFF

J gene: TRBJ2-1
V gene: TRBV9
clone size: NA
CDR3 protein: CASSVPDRGTYNEQFF

J gene: TRBJ1-1
V gene: TRBV7-3
clone size: NA
CDR3 protein: CASSLTGSTEAFF

J gene: TRBJ1-5
V gene: TRBV6-2/TRBV6-3
clone size: few
CDR3 protein: CASSPQGGNQPQHF

J gene: TRBJ1-4
V gene: TRBV3-1/TRBV3-2
clone size: once
CDR3 protein: CASSFRGNPTNEKLFF

J gene: TRBJ2-1
V gene: TRBV4-3
clone size: once
CDR3 protein: CASSQDQLKRGGLEQFF

J gene: TRBJ1-1
V gene: TRBV7-2
clone size: NA
CDR3 protein: CASSLGGDLTEAFF

J gene: TRBJ1-2
V gene: TRBV13
clone size: NA
CDR3 protein: CASSFQGRPYGYTF

J gene: TRBJ1-2
V gene: TRBV4-2
clone size: few
CDR3 protein: CASSRTGTAYGYTF

J gene: TRBJ2-5
V gene: TRBV5-5
clone size: NA
CDR3 protein: CASSLVGLASGTQYF

J gene: TRBJ2-1
V gene: TRBV7-9
clone size: NA
CDR3 protein: CASSLGPFTRQGEQFF

J gene: TRBJ1-3
V gene: TRBV19
clone size: NA
CDR3 protein: CASSMSRGSGNTIYF

J gene: TRBJ1-2
V gene: TRBV5-1
clone size: NA
CDR3 protein: CASSHGDRSYYGYTF

J gene: TRBJ2-1
V gene: TRBV19
clone size: NA
CDR3 protein: CASSLGGGRSNEQFF

J gene: TRBJ1-5
V gene: TRBV7-2
clone size: NA
CDR3 protein: CASTLSSSNQPQHF